The clone carrying this TCR beta chain showed up just once. Its antigen is not known. The sample comes from a study of cytomegalovirus exposure and HLA in healthy donors. Overall study results and limits: Some public TCRs appeared in many individuals, while most sequences were rare.

Use of 60 Vbeta and 13 Jbeta primers characterized the PCR. Only in-frame clones appear in the TCRdb table, and some are missing; sequencing was by immunoSEQ multiplex PCR. The table shows some 150,000 clones, with roughly nine tenths occurring only once. CDR1 SGHTA and CDR2 FQGNSA come from the germline V gene. V was trimmed by 0 bases and J by 6 bases, leaving 13 bases between them. CDR3 size: 15 residues. This chain uses TRBV7-2 with TRBJ2-3, with D tentatively TRBD2 (6 bases). The TCR sequence derives from a woman between 25 and 40 years old in good health and CMV-seronegative. The material sequenced was PBMCs. CDR3 loop: CASSLASGDRDTQYF. The CDR3 DNA reads as TGTGCCAGCAGCTTAGCTAGCGGCGATCGGGATACGCAGTATTTT.